This TCR beta chain was found in a study of blood T cell repertoires in COVID-19. Looking at the study overall: The study drew acute and convalescent COVID-19 samples from the United States, Italy and Spain. Nucleic acid was either cDNA or gDNA, and it came from T cells, B-cell-depleted T cells, or PBMCs.

The V gene end was trimmed by 7 bases and the J gene end by 0 bases; junction bases not matched to a gene: 5. Germline V lookup: CDR1 SEHNR, CDR2 FQNEAQ (reference sequence). This CDR3 has 14 residues. Per the original methods: Counts of nucleated cells, estimated from reference gene primer amplification, were obtained. Method: immunoSEQ multiplex PCR; TCRdb's copy keeps in-frame clones and lacks some. Clone size and V and J calls were adopted from that table, with D and trimming inferred from the DNA. The sample lists some 70,000 clones; about 90% were seen once. The rearrangement links TRBV7-9 to TRBJ1-2; 7 bases agree with TRBD1. The sequence was obtained from a human donor with active COVID-19. The donor label of this sample is uncertain. The sample comprised peripheral blood. The CDR3, as DNA: TGTGCCAGCAACAAAGACAGGGCTAACTATGGCTACACCTTC. It translates to CASNKDRANYGYTF.